This T cell receptor (beta chain) emerged from a study of shared clonotypes between healthy human individuals. Assay used: immunoSEQ multiplex PCR; TCRdb lists only in-frame clones, some missing. The table records millions of clones, 95% of them present only once. Study-wide results and caveats: Sharing across a few donors was seen in 5% to 5.5% of naive CD4 clonotypes. Memory subsets generally showed lower estimated richness than naive subsets. An effect of sequencing depth on clonotype sharing among donors was expected.

V was pared by 5 bases and J by 10 bases, with 15 bases between. Germline assignment: CDR1 KGHSH and CDR2 LQKENI. The CDR3 runs to 14 residues. On this clone itself: Its specificity is not known.

The sample taken for sequencing was naive CD4+ T cells sorted from blood. As to subset: CD45RA+ positively selected. The chain carries TRBV18 and TRBJ1-6, with D uncertain. This TCR derives from a young man in good health. CDR3 amino acids: CASSSEMDSSPLHF. As DNA, the CDR3 is TGTGCCAGCTCATCGGAGATGGACTCGTCACCCCTCCACTTT.